This T cell receptor (beta chain) was sequenced for a study of glioma-infiltrating T cells after dendritic cell vaccination. At the level of the study: Dendritic cell vaccination trial patients had either newly diagnosed or recurrent glioblastoma. Three intradermal dendritic cell vaccine injections were given every two weeks.

V lost 2 bases and J 11 bases, leaving 18 bases between the germline ends. The V gene's germline CDR1 is MNHEY and CDR2 SMNVEV (reference sequence). There are 14 residues in the CDR3. PBMC were collected before vaccination, two weeks after the third vaccination, and at progression. Sequencing used immunoSEQ multiplex PCR; TCRdb keeps in-frame clones, though not all of them. The sample consists of almost 65,000 clones, 82% of them appearing once. Regarding this clone: Antigen: not known.

Study-wide results and limits: Higher pretreatment TIL content predicted longer progression-free time and survival.

The input for sequencing was blood, taken before dendritic cell vaccination. V usage is TRBV27 and J usage is TRBJ1-1, with D possibly TRBD1 on 6 matching bases. The origin of this receptor is a human donor with glioblastoma. The CDR3 here is CASSLDVRGSDAFF. As DNA, the CDR3 is TGTGCCAGCAGTTTAGATGTCAGGGGATCAGATGCTTTCTTT.